The T cell receptor (beta chain) described here comes from a study of blood T cell repertoires in COVID-19 (dated by TCRdb to 2018 to 2020). Study-wide context: The collaborator samples originated in the United States, Italy and Spain and spanned the acute and convalescent phases of COVID-19. The material from the prospective study consisted of cDNA or gDNA derived from T cells, B-cell-depleted T cells, or PBMCs. Deeply sampled blood TCRbeta repertoires from subjects exposed to, actively infected with, or recovered from COVID-19 were included in the dataset. The repertoires were released in a freely available public database meant as a resource for research on the immune response to SARS-CoV-2. Samples came from the ongoing ImmuneRACE study (first 160 participants) plus 1,254 subjects from 6 global collaborators. The sample metadata nearly always contained a de-identified subject ID, COVID-19 status, age in years and sex. Where available, HLA class I and class II types were taken from metadata supplied by the sample provider and were not determined by assay-based typing.

As to this clone: Its antigen remains unidentified. No base quality values were provided; no much bigger clone lies one nucleotide off.

The immunoSEQ Assay, a bias-controlled multiplex PCR, was used to amplify TCRbeta CDR3 regions from genomic DNA. The original pipeline was this. Within the assay, amplification of reference gene primers was used to estimate how many nucleated cells each sample contained. To quantify the absolute abundance of each unique TCRbeta CDR3 rearrangement, sequence reads were collapsed and filtered. For each sample, productive Simpson clonality was calculated as the square root of Simpson's diversity index across productive rearrangements. What TCRdb holds here is the immuneACCESS table cut down to in-frame rearrangements. Part of the clones is not present; checked against another copy, under half of the missing clones reflect an unresolved V gene, and the others are unexplained. V, J and clone size are those of that table, while D and trimming were read from the DNA. A total of 180,000 or so clones appear in this sample, around 90% of them only once. 0.62% of the sample is in the top ten clones.

From its cysteine to its phenylalanine, the CDR3 spans 12 amino acids. Only CDR3 DNA is held: 36 bases, read in frame from base 1. V ends up 9 bases short and J 6 bases short, with an unmatched junction base count of 2. The germline V gene sets CDR1 to ENHRY and CDR2 to SYGVKD. Collaborating institutions collected whole blood in K2EDTA tubes following their own protocols. For TCRbeta analysis, collaborator samples were shipped as frozen whole blood, as isolated PBMCs, or as DNA extracted from either sample type. The investigation overall reported the following: How much clinical and demographic metadata was included differed by source and by participant, and the metadata was provided uncurated.

The sequencing input was peripheral blood. This sequence was found in a man aged 45 to 65 with acute or convalescent COVID-19. The chain uses TRBV10-3 and TRBJ1-6, with TRBD1 matching 7 junction bases. The DNA sequence follows: TGTGCCATTGGGACAGTTAATTCACCCCTCCACTTT. The encoded protein is CAIGTVNSPLHF.